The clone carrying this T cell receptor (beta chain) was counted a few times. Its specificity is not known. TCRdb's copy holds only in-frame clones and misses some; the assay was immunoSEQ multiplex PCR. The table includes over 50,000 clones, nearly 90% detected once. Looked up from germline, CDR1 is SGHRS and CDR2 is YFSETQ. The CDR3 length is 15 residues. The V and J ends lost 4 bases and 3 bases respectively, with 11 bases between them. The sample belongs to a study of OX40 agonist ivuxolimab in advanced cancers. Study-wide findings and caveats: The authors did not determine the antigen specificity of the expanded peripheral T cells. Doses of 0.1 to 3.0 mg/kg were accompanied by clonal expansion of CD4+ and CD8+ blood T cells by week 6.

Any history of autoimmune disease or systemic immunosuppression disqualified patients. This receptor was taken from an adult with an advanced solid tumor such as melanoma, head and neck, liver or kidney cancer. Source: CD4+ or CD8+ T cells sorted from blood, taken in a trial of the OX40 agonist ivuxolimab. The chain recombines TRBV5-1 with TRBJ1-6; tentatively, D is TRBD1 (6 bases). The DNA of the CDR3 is TGCGCCAGCAGCCTGAACAGGGACTATAATTCACCCCTCCACTTT. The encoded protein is CASSLNRDYNSPLHF.